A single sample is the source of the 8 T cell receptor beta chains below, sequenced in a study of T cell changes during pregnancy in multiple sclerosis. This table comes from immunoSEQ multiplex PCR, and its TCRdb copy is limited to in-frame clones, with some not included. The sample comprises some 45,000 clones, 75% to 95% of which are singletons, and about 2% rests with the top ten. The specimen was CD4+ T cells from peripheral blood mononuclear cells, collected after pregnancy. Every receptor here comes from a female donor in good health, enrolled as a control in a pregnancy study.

The CDR3 DNA is TGTGCCAGCAGCAAAGTCAGGCTAGCGTTGACAGATACGCAGTATTTT. The encoded protein is CASSKVRLALTDTQYF. The chain is built from TRBV21-1 and TRBJ2-3; the table's D call, TRBD2, has no DNA check behind it. TRBV21-1 is a documented pseudogene. This CDR3 is built from 16 residues.

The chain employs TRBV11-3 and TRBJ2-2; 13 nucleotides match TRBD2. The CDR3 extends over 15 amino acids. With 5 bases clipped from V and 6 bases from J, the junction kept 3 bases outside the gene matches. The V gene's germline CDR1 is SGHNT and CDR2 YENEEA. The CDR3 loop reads CASSTGTSGAGELFF. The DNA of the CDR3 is TGTGCCAGCAGCACTGGGACTAGCGGGGCCGGGGAGCTGTTTTTT.

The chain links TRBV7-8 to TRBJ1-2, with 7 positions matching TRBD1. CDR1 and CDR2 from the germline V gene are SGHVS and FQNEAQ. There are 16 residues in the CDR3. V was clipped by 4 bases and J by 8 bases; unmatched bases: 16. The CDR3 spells CASSSRQGLDLGGYTF. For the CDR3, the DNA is TGTGCCAGCAGCTCCAGACAGGGACTGGATCTTGGGGGCTACACCTTC. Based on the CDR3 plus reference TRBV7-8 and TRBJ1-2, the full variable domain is GAGVSQSPRYKVAKRGQDVALRCDPISGHVSLFWYQQALGQGPEFLTYFQNEAQLDKSGLPSDRFFAERPEGSVSTLKIQRTQQEDSAVYLCASSSRQGLDLGGYTFGSGTRLTVV.

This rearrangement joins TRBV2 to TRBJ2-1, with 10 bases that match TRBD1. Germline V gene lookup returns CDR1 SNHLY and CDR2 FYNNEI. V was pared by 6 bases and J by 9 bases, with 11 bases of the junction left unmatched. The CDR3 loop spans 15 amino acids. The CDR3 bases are TGTGCCAGCAGCGCGACAGGGGGCGGCTTTAGTGAGCAGTTCTTC. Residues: CASSATGGGFSEQFF.

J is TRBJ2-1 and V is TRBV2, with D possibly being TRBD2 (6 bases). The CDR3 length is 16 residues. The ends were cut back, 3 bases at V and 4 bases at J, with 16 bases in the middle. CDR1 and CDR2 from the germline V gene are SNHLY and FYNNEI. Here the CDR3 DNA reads TGTGCCAGCAGTGAGTATCCAGCGGGCCCGTACAATGAGCAGTTCTTC. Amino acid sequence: CASSEYPAGPYNEQFF. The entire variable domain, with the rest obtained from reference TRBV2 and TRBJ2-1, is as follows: EPEVTQTPSHQVTQMGQEVILRCVPISNHLYFYWYRQILGQKVEFLVSFYNNEISEKSEIFDDQFSVERPDGSNFTLKIRSTKLEDSAMYFCASSEYPAGPYNEQFFGPGTRLTVL.

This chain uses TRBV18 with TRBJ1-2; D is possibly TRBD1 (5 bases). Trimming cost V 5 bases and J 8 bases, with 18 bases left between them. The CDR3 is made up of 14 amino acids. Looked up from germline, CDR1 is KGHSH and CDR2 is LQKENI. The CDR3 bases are TGTGCCAGCTCAAGGAACGACAGACCAGAGGGCTACACCTTC. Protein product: CASSRNDRPEGYTF.

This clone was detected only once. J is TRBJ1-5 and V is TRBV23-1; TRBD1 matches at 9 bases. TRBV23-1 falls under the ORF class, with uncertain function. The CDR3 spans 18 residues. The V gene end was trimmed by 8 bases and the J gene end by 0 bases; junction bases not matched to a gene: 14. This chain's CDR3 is CASSPGGQGLYSNQPQHF. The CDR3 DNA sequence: TGCGCCAGCTCCCCCGGGGGACAGGGCTTATATAGCAATCAGCCCCAGCATTTT.

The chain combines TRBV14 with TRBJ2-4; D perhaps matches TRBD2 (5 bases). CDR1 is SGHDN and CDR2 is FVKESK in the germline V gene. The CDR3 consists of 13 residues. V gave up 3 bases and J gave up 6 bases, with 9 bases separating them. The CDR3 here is CASSHGLRNIQYF. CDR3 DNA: TGTGCCAGCAGCCATGGACTGAGAAACATTCAGTACTTC.